What follows describes a single T cell receptor beta chain. Many counts were recorded for this clonotype. Its antigen is currently not known. No base-level quality is on record; no much larger clone is a single base apart. The data are from a study of T cells in Graves' hyperthyroidism and ophthalmopathy (dated by TCRdb to between 2018 and 2021). Context from the whole study: A discovery cohort of about a hundred patients, about 44 with Graves' ophthalmopathy and more than 55 with stable Graves' hyperthyroidism, was used to find distinguishing TCR V-J signatures. Thyroid tissue and blood T-cell repertoires from six Graves' hyperthyroidism patients were also compared in the study. An independent validation cohort of around 20 hyperthyroidism patients and 17 patients who later progressed to ophthalmopathy tested prospective prediction of ophthalmopathy. For training and testing, the roughly 100 patients in the discovery cohort were randomly divided in a 7:3 ratio. The paper reports TCR Vbeta CDR3 sequencing of approximately 130 peripheral blood samples: 40 or so ophthalmopathy, roughly 80 hyperthyroidism and some 17 progressor patients. Once sampling was done, hyperthyroidism patients were given methimazole at a starting dose of 30 mg daily, whereas ophthalmopathy patients were given high-dose intravenous methylprednisolone. Summary of the overall study and its limitations: In validation, the model predicted progression to ophthalmopathy a median of about 5.9 months before onset, with approximately 71% sensitivity and nearly 75% specificity. Sample size was not statistically predetermined, and investigators were not blinded to group allocation. Ophthalmopathy was separated from stable hyperthyroidism by a 13 V-J signature model, with just over 85% sensitivity and about 81% specificity obtained in cross-validation and 80%/75% obtained in testing. Most expanded thyroid clonotypes (frequency above 0.001) were also found in blood, which suggests that blood repertoires may mirror thyroid immune responses.

The study excluded patients with uncontrolled infections, other autoimmune diseases, pregnancy or lactation. Clinical symptoms, serum thyroxine and TRAb, thyroid ultrasound, and orbital computed tomography formed the basis for the diagnoses. Total RNA was extracted using Trizol reagent, and RNA quality was assessed on an Agilent 2100 Bioanalyzer. The TCR beta CDR3 regions were amplified from RNA transcripts. A first-round RT-PCR of the TCR CDR3 used the HTBI primer set with the Qiagen OneStep RT-PCR kit. Libraries were constructed in a second round of multiplex PCR, after which size selection and purification were performed. Sequencing of the libraries was done on an Illumina HiSeq2000 using paired-end 100 bp reads. The original pipeline was this. Raw data were processed with SOAPnuke, discarding reads with adapters, uncalled bases, mean Phred below 15, or no exact constant-primer or identifier match. High-quality paired reads were merged using COPE v1.2.5, and each unique nucleotide sequence was defined as a clonotype. MiTCR v1.1 was used to align the clonotypes against IMGT TRBV, TRBD and TRBJ reference segments. Only V-J combinations with frequency above 0.0001, covering about 99% of repertoires, were analysed. A TCS score was defined as the ratio of F50 (clonal expansion) to E x V (chaos), with BLOSUM62-based TCRdist applied between CDR3 peptides within each V-J. Welch's t-statistics and random forest reduced fewer than 600 V-J features to 10 to 15, which were used in a naive Bayes classifier (R e1071). The Morisita-Horn index was used to measure how similar the thyroid and blood repertoires were. The public sequencing data were trimmed at Q25 with fastp and processed into clonotypes with MiXCR by TCRdb, which kept only in-frame beta chains. Every CDR3 protein is listed once, alongside the most common genes and DNA of its rows. TCRdb, not the authors, supplied the V and J calls. The sample table lists roughly 510,000 distinct CDR3 sequences, 35% to 50% of them with a count of one. About 43% of the sample lies in the top ten.

The germline V gene provides CDR1 MGHRA and CDR2 YSYEKL. From its cysteine to its phenylalanine, the CDR3 spans 13 amino acids. Just CDR3 DNA is preserved here, 39 bases in frame from base 1. The junction carries 12 bases between V and J, which are trimmed by 3 bases and 7 bases respectively. The TCR was taken from an adult woman with Graves' disease, either hyperthyroidism or ophthalmopathy (not recorded which). Sequenced sample: peripheral blood or thyroid tissue (not recorded which). The chain joins TRBV4-1 to TRBJ1-1; there is no confident call for the D gene. The CDR3 reads CASSHELGNEAFF. DNA sequence: TGCGCCAGCAGCCATGAATTGGGTAATGAAGCTTTCTTT.